This T cell receptor (beta chain) was documented in a study of Ad26.COV2.S vaccination and SARS-CoV-2 variants. Study information: The donor was enrolled in the Ad26.COV2.S arm of the COV1001 trial. Doses of Ad26.COV2.S were injected into muscle once or twice, 56 days apart.

Of note for this clone: No antigen is known for it.

Whole-study findings and limits: Spike-specific TCR breadth in vaccine recipients exceeded that seen in placebo recipients.

Regarding treatment: some 19 received Ad26.COV2.S at low or high dose, single or two shots; roughly 5 received placebo; per-sample allocation not given. After the first vaccine or placebo injection, samples were drawn on day 63. The donor's status was that of an adult aged 18-55 years in Boston. TCRdb's table, derived via immunoSEQ multiplex PCR, lists solely in-frame clones and lacks some. The sample yields roughly 300,000 clones, around 88% seen once. This CDR3 is 17 amino acids long. V was clipped by 6 bases and J by 5 bases; unmatched bases: 18. Germline V gives CDR1 MNHNY, CDR2 SVGAGI (reference sequence).

The gene calls are TRBV6-6 and TRBJ2-5; 7 bases agree with TRBD1. The TCR sequence derives from a person aged 18-60 years who received the Ad26.COV2.S COVID-19 vaccine or a placebo. This specimen was peripheral blood, taken in a trial of Ad26.COV2.S vaccine versus placebo. CDR3 bases: TGTGCCAGCAGCCGAAACAGGGACAGTGCAAGGTGGGAGACCCAGTACTTC. Protein product: CASSRNRDSARWETQYF.